Below, 10 T cell receptor beta chains from the same sample are listed, as sequenced in a study of T cell responses to AZD1222 COVID-19 vaccine. The repertoire was sequenced with immunoSEQ multiplex PCR; TCRdb's copy has only in-frame clones and lacks some. This sample yields under 140,000 clones, of which roughly 92% are seen a single time; around 2.5% belongs to the top ten. This specimen was peripheral blood, taken 28 days after the second AZD1222 dose. These receptors were obtained from an adult who received the AZD1222 COVID-19 vaccine.

The CDR3 DNA sequence: TGTGCCAGCAGTGCACAGGGGATGAACACCGGGGAGCTGTTTTTT. Amino acid sequence: CASSAQGMNTGELFF. The rearrangement links TRBV2 to TRBJ2-2; 7 bases match TRBD1. There are 15 residues in the CDR3. CDR1 is SNHLY and CDR2 is FYNNEI in the germline V gene. J lost 1 base, V lost 4 bases, and 3 bases had no gene match.

The V call is TRBV11-1, the J call TRBJ1-4; 8 positions agree with TRBD1. The CDR3 consists of 15 residues. From germline, CDR1 is SGHAT and CDR2 FQDESV (reference sequence). V dropped 5 bases and J dropped 6; count of bases not matched to a gene: 8. The chain's CDR3 is CASSNRQGRHEKLFF. CDR3 bases: TGTGCCAGCAGCAACAGACAGGGGCGGCATGAAAAACTGTTTTTT.

The chain is built from TRBV14 and TRBJ1-4, with 8 nucleotides matching TRBD1. The trim removed 2 bases at V and 7 bases at J, leaving 3 bases unmatched. The CDR3 loop spans 14 amino acids. CDR1 is SGHDN, CDR2 FVKESK, per germline. The CDR3 is CASSQQGASEKLFF. The DNA of the CDR3 is TGTGCCAGCAGCCAACAGGGGGCAAGTGAAAAACTGTTTTTT.

The chain carries TRBV27 and TRBJ1-2, with no clear D. CDR3 length: 13 amino acids. In germline, CDR1 is MNHEY, CDR2 SMNVEV (reference sequence). Trimming cost V 6 bases and J 5 bases, with 13 bases left between them. As DNA, the CDR3 is TGTGCCAGCAGCTCTGCAGCGAGATATGGCTACACCTTC. As protein: CASSSAARYGYTF.

V and J are TRBV7-3 and TRBJ1-1; the D is unclear. Trimming removed 5 bases at V and 1 base at J, with 8 bases between. The CDR3 is 13 amino acids. Germline V gives CDR1 SGHTA, CDR2 FQGTGA. The CDR3 DNA reads as TGTGCCAGCAGCCAGGAAACGAACACTGAAGCTTTCTTT. It codes for CASSQETNTEAFF.

The count of this clone is one. J is TRBJ1-1 and V is TRBV10-2; D may be TRBD1 (5 bases). Germline assignment: CDR1 WSHSY and CDR2 SAAADI. Trimming cost V 10 bases and J 0 bases, with 12 bases left between them. This CDR3 has 13 amino acids. DNA of the CDR3: TGCGCCACCGGGACCCAGCTGAACACTGAAGCTTTCTTT. Translation gives CATGTQLNTEAFF.

The chain employs TRBV2 and TRBJ2-7; D is uncertain. Looked up from germline, CDR1 is SNHLY and CDR2 is FYNNEI. This CDR3 contains 13 residues. With 8 bases removed from V and 0 bases from J, the gap between germline ends came to 11 bases. The CDR3 sequence is CASSGSFSYEQYF. The CDR3 DNA reads as TGTGCCAGCTCGGGCAGCTTCTCCTACGAGCAGTACTTC.

The chain recombines TRBV6-1 with TRBJ1-1, with a weak D call TRBD1 (5 bases). CDR3 length: 15 amino acids. Germline V lookup: CDR1 MNHNS, CDR2 SASEGT. The germline V and J ends were trimmed by 3 bases and 4 bases, with 15 bases remaining between them. CDR3 amino acids: CASSEPAGVGTEAFF. CDR3 DNA sequence: TGTGCCAGCAGTGAGCCGGCGGGGGTTGGCACTGAAGCTTTCTTT.

The chain has TRBV5-1 and TRBJ2-3; D could derive from TRBD1 or TRBD2 (5 bases each). V lost 0 bases, J lost 2 bases, and 10 bases lay in between. The CDR3 has 15 residues. Germline V lookup: CDR1 SGHRS, CDR2 YFSETQ. In DNA form, the CDR3 reads TGCGCCAGCAGCTTGGCTGCAGGGACCACAGATACGCAGTATTTT. It specifies CASSLAAGTTDTQYF.

This sequence joins TRBV5-4 and TRBJ2-7; 9 bases align to TRBD1. V lost 4 bases to trimming and J lost 7 bases; unmatched junction nucleotides: 9. Germline loops: CDR1 SGHNT, CDR2 YYREEE (reference sequence). This CDR3 comprises 14 residues. The CDR3 DNA reads TGTGCCAGCAGCACCCTACAGGGGGCGCGGGAGCAGTACTTC. Translated: CASSTLQGAREQYF.